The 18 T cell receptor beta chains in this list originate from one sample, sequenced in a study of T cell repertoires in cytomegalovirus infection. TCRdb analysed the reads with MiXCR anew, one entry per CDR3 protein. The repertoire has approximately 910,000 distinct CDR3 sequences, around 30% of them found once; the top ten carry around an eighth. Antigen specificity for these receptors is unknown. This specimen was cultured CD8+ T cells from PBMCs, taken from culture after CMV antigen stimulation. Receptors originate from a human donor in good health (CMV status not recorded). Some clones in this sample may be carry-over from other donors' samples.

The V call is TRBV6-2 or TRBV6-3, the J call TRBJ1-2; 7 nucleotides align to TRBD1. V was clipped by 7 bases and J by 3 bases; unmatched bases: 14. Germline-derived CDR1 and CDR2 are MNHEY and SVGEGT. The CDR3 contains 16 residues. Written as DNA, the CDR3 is TGTGCCAGCATCAGCCCCGAGGGGGCGTTCGACTATGGCTACACCTTC. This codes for CASISPEGAFDYGYTF.

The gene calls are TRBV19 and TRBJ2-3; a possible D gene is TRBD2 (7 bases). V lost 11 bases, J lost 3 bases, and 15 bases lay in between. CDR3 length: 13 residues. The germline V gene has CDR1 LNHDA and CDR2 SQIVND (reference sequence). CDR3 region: CALGGGLTDTQYF. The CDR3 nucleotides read TGTGCCCTTGGGGGGGGGCTTACAGATACGCAGTATTTT. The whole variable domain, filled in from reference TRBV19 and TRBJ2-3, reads DGGITQSPKYLFRKEGQNVTLSCEQNLNHDAMYWYRQDPGQGLRLIYYSQIVNDFQKGDIAEGYSVSREKKESFPLTVTSAQKNPTAFYLCALGGGLTDTQYFGPGTRLTVL.

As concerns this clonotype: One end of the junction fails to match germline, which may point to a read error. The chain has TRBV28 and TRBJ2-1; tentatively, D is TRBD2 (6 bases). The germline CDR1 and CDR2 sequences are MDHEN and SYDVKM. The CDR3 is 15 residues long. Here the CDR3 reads CANSLPRLGYNEQFF. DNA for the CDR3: TGTGCCAACAGTTTACCCCGACTAGGATACAATGAGCAGTTCTTC.

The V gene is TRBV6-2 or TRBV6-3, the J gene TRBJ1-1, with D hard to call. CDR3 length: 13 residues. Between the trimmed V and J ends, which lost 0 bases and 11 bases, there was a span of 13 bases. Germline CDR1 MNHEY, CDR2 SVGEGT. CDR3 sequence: CASSYSVRWEAFF. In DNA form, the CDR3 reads TGTGCCAGCAGTTACTCGGTCCGATGGGAGGCTTTCTTT.

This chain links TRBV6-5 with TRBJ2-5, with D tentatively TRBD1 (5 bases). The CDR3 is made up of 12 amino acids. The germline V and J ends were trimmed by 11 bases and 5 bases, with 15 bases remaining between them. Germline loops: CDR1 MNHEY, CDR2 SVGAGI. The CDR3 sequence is CAASQGGETQYF. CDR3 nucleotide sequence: TGTGCCGCCTCTCAGGGCGGTGAGACCCAGTACTTC.

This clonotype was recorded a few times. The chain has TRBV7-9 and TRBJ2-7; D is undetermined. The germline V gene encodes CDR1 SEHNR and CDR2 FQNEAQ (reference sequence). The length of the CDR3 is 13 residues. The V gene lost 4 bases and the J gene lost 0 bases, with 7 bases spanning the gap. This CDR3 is CASSYPSSYEQYF. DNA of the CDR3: TGTGCCAGCAGCTATCCCAGCTCCTACGAGCAGTACTTC.

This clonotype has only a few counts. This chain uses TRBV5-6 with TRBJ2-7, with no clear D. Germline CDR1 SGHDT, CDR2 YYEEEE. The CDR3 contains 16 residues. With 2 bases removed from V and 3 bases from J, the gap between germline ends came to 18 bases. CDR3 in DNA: TGTGCCAGCAGCTTTAAACCCCAAGGAACCGTCTACGAGCAGTACGTC. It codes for CASSFKPQGTVYEQYV.

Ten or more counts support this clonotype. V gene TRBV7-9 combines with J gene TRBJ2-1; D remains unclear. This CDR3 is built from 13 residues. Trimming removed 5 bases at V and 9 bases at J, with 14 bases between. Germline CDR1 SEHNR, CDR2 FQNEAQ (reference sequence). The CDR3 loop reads CASSPEFAGEQFF. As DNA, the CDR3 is TGTGCCAGCAGCCCGGAATTTGCCGGTGAGCAGTTCTTC.

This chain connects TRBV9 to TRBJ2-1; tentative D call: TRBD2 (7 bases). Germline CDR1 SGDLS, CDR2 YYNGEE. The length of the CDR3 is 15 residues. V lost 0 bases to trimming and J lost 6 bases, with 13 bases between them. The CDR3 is CASSVGGGGFNEQFF. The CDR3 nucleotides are TGTGCCAGCAGCGTAGGAGGCGGGGGCTTCAATGAGCAGTTCTTC.

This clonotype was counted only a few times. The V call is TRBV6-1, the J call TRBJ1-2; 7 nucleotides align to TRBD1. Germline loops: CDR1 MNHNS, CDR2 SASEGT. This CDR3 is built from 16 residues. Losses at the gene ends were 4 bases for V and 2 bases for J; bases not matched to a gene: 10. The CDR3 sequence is CASSAYDRDTNYGYTF. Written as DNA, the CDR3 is TGTGCCAGCAGTGCCTACGACAGGGACACCAACTATGGCTACACCTTC.

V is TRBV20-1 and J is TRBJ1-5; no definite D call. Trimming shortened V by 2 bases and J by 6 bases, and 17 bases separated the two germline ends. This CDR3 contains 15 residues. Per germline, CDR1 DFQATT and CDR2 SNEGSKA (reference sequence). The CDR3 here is CSARWSQLGGQPQHF. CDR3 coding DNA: TGCAGTGCTAGATGGTCCCAGTTAGGCGGTCAGCCCCAGCATTTT.

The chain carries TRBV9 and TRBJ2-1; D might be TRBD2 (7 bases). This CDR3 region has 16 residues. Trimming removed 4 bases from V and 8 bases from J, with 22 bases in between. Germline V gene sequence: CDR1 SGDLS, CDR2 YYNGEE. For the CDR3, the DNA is TGTGCCAGCAGCCCCAACCCGGGGGGCAGGGTGGATGAGCAGTTCTTC. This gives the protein CASSPNPGGRVDEQFF.

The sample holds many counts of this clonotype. DNA of the CDR3: TGTGCCAGCAGCTCTGGGACAGGGGGGTATAGCAATCAGCCCCAGCATTTT. Translation: CASSSGTGGYSNQPQHF. The V gene is TRBV27, the J gene TRBJ1-5; 11 bases are a match to TRBD1. With 6 bases clipped from V and 0 bases from J, the junction kept 7 bases outside the gene matches. From germline, CDR1 is MNHEY and CDR2 SMNVEV (reference sequence). The CDR3 is 17 amino acids.

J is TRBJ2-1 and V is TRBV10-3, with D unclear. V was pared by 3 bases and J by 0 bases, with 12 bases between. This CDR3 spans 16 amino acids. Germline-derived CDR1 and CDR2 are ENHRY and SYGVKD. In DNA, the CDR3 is TGTGCCATCAGTGAAGAGCATCATAGCTCCTACAATGAGCAGTTCTTC. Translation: CAISEEHHSSYNEQFF.

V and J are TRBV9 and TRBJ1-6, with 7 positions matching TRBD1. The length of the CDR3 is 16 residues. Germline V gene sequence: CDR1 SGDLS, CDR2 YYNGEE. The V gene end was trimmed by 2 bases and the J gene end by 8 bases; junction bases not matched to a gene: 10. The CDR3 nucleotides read TGTGCCAGCAGCGTGGCCCGACAGGGAAGGTATTCACCCCTCCACTTT. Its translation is CASSVARQGRYSPLHF.

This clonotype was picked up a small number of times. The CDR3 reads CASSASGTGEDTQYF. The CDR3 DNA reads TGTGCCAGCAGCGCGTCCGGGACAGGGGAAGATACGCAGTATTTT. The chain couples TRBV7-6 to TRBJ2-3, with TRBD1 matching over 10 bases. The CDR3 contains 15 residues. Trimming took 5 bases from V and 5 from J; bases not matched to a gene: 7. Germline-derived CDR1 and CDR2 are SGHVS and FNYEAQ.

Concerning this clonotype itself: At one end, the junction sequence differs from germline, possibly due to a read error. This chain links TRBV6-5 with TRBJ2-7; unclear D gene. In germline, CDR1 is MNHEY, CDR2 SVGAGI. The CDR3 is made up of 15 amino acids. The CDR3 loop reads CACSYSRDPSREQYF. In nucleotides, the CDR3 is TGTGCCTGCAGTTACTCGAGAGACCCCTCGAGGGAGCAGTACTTC.

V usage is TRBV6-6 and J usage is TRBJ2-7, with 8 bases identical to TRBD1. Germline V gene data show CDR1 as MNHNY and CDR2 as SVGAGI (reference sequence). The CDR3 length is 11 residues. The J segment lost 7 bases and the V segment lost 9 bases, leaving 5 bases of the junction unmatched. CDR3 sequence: CASQGALEQYV. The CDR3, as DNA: TGTGCCAGTCAGGGGGCCCTTGAGCAGTACGTC.